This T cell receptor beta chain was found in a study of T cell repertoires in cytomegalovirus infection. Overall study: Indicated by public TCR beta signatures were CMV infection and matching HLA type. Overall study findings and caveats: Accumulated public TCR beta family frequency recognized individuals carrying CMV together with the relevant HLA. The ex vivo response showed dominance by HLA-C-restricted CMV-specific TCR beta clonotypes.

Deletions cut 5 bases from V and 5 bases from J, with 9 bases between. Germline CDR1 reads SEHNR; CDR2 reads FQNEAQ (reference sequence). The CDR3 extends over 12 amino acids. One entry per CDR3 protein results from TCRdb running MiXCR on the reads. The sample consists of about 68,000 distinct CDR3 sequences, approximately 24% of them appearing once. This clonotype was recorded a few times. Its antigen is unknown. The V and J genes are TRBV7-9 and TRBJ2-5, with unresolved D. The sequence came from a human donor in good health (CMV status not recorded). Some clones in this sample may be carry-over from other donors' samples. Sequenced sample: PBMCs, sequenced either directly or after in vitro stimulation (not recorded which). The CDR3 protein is CASSPLGETQYF. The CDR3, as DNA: TGTGCCAGCAGCCCTCTGGGGGAGACCCAGTACTTC.